The present T cell receptor (beta chain) was sequenced within a study of blood T cell repertoires in COVID-19. Sequenced by immunoSEQ multiplex PCR; TCRdb stores in-frame clones only, minus some. The sample shows approximately 200,000 clones, 70% to 90% of them seen only once. Individuals aged about 18 to 89 years were recruited from 24 US areas. Participant-given clinical history determined each cohort assignment. The CDR3 is 17 residues long. The trim removed 3 bases at V and 8 bases at J, leaving 13 bases unmatched. The V gene's germline CDR1 is KGHSH and CDR2 LQKENI. The source material was PBMCs or T cells enriched from blood (not recorded which). V is TRBV18 and J is TRBJ1-4; 9 bases align to TRBD1. This TCR was sampled from a man aged 30-40 years who had recovered from COVID-19. The CDR3: CASSPQPPQGASEKLFF. The DNA for the CDR3 is TGTGCCAGCTCACCTCAGCCCCCACAGGGGGCATCGGAAAAACTGTTTTTT.